The 18 T cell receptor beta chains presented below share a single source sample, sequenced in a study of T cell repertoires in cytomegalovirus infection. In TCRdb, the reads were re-called with MiXCR into one record per CDR3 protein. Of 310,000 or so distinct CDR3 sequences listed, roughly 26% are singletons. Sequenced input: PBMCs. The receptors shown here come from a human donor in good health (CMV status not recorded). Some clones in this sample may be carry-over from other donors' samples.

This clonotype appeared a few times. The gene calls are TRBV27 and TRBJ2-1; TRBD1 matches at 7 bases. Unmatched junction bases numbered 7, after V lost 7 bases and J lost 1 base. Germline CDR1 MNHEY, CDR2 SMNVEV (reference sequence). The CDR3 is made up of 15 amino acids. The DNA of the CDR3 is TGTGCCAGCAAAAATTACAGGGGTTCCTACAATGAGCAGTTCTTC. As protein: CASKNYRGSYNEQFF.

This clonotype was counted at least ten times. The chain couples TRBV28 to TRBJ2-7, with 8 bases identical to TRBD2. Germline V gene lookup returns CDR1 MDHEN and CDR2 SYDVKM. V was clipped by 4 bases and J by 6 bases; unmatched bases: 17. This CDR3 comprises 17 residues. CDR3 bases: TGTGCCAGCAGTTCCCAAAAGACGGCGGGAGGTCTGTCCGAGCAGTACTTC. It translates to CASSSQKTAGGLSEQYF.

This sequence joins TRBV6-5 and TRBJ2-7; 7 bases are shared with TRBD1. V shed 2 bases and J 2 bases; nucleotides not matched to a gene: 12. The germline CDR1 and CDR2 sequences are MNHEY and SVGAGI. CDR3 length: 17 residues. The CDR3, as DNA: TGTGCCAGCAGTTACGTCCCACGGACAGGTGACCCCTACGAGCAGTACTTC. Translation gives CASSYVPRTGDPYEQYF.

This chain uses TRBV28 with TRBJ2-7; 14 bases agree with TRBD2. The CDR3 length is 19 residues. The V and J ends lost 3 bases and 3 bases, in that order; junction bases with no gene match: 13. Per the germline V gene, CDR1 is MDHEN and CDR2 is SYDVKM. The CDR3: CASSLGGLAGVRAIYEQYV. Written as DNA, the CDR3 is TGTGCCAGCAGTTTGGGGGGACTAGCGGGAGTTCGGGCGATCTACGAGCAGTACGTC.

The gene calls are TRBV6-2 or TRBV6-3 and TRBJ1-2; 7 bases are shared with TRBD1. The length of the CDR3 is 12 residues. Trimming removed 7 bases from V and 8 bases from J; junction bases left unmatched: 7. Per the germline V gene, CDR1 is MNHEY and CDR2 is SVGEGT. CDR3 region: CASNQGDRGYTF. DNA for the CDR3: TGTGCCAGCAACCAGGGGGATCGGGGCTACACCTTC.

This clonotype appeared many times. The chain is built from TRBV7-2 and TRBJ1-3; D not certain. V lost 1 base to trimming and J lost 1 base, with 8 bases between them. The CDR3 contains 15 residues. From germline, CDR1 is SGHTA and CDR2 FQGNSA. The CDR3 is CASSLDGDSGNTIYF. DNA of the CDR3: TGTGCCAGCAGCTTAGACGGGGATTCTGGAAACACCATATATTTT.

This clonotype has a handful of counts. The chain joins TRBV5-1 to TRBJ2-1; D uncertain. The CDR3 contains 13 residues. V gave up 5 bases and J gave up 4 bases, with 10 bases separating them. Looked up from germline, CDR1 is SGHRS and CDR2 is YFSETQ. The chain's CDR3 is CASSFESYNEQFF. CDR3 DNA sequence: TGCGCCAGCAGTTTTGAGTCGTACAATGAGCAGTTCTTC.

Comment on this clonotype: One end of the junction does not line up with germline, which may come from a read error. The chain couples TRBV29-1 to TRBJ2-6, with D maybe TRBD1 (5 bases). The CDR3 is 13 amino acids. Per the germline V gene, CDR1 is SQVTM and CDR2 is ANQGSEA. This CDR3 is CSVEPPGANVLNF. CDR3 in DNA: TGCAGCGTTGAACCCCCTGGGGCCAACGTCCTGAATTTC.

The rearrangement joins TRBV12-3 or TRBV12-4 to TRBJ1-5, with 7 bases lining up with TRBD1. V trimming: 5 bases; J trimming: 3 bases; junction bases outside the gene matches: 10. The CDR3 runs to 16 residues. CDR3 protein: CASSIRQGVTNQPQHF. DNA for the CDR3: TGTGCCAGCAGTATCCGACAGGGAGTAACCAATCAGCCCCAGCATTTT.

Many counts were recorded for this clonotype. One junction end does not reproduce the germline sequence, and a read error may be involved. V usage is TRBV12-3 or TRBV12-4 and J usage is TRBJ1-5; 10 bases align to TRBD1. This CDR3 is 13 amino acids long. CDR3 sequence: CASSFPGQGTGIF. The CDR3 bases are TGTGCCAGCAGTTTCCCGGGACAGGGGACCGGGATTTTT.

There are many counts of this clonotype. The rearrangement uses TRBV7-2 and TRBJ1-1; perhaps TRBD1 as D (6 bases). V was clipped by 4 bases and J by 4 bases, with 10 bases between them. This CDR3 spans 13 amino acids. The germline gives CDR1 SGHTA, CDR2 FQGNSA. Here the CDR3 reads CASSSDRFTEAFF. CDR3 DNA sequence: TGTGCCAGCAGCTCCGACAGGTTCACTGAAGCTTTCTTT.

V gene TRBV27 combines with J gene TRBJ2-1; no definite D call. The germline gives CDR1 MNHEY, CDR2 SMNVEV (reference sequence). The V gene lost 1 base and the J gene lost 9 bases, with 13 bases spanning the gap. This CDR3 is built from 14 residues. The CDR3 region is CASSLYNYVTEQFF. The CDR3 coding sequence is TGTGCCAGCAGTTTATATAACTACGTCACTGAGCAGTTCTTC.

This clonotype showed up many times. The chain couples TRBV7-9 to TRBJ2-7; unclear D gene. Germline loops: CDR1 SEHNR, CDR2 FQNEAQ (reference sequence). V was cut by 5 bases and J by 7 bases, with 9 bases left in between. The CDR3 consists of 11 residues. The CDR3 spells CASSLDGEQYF. CDR3 nucleotides: TGTGCCAGCAGCCTGGACGGGGAGCAGTACTTC.

This clonotype occurred many times. The chain is built from TRBV13 and TRBJ2-7; no clear D gene. The CDR3 extends over 14 amino acids. Between the trimmed V and J ends, which lost 4 bases and 3 bases, there was a span of 13 bases. Germline values: CDR1 PRHDT, CDR2 FYEKMQ (reference sequence). CDR3 in DNA: TGTGCCAGCAGCTCGGGCTCCGGAGACTACGAGCAGTACTTC. Protein product: CASSSGSGDYEQYF.

This clonotype was counted many times. This chain connects TRBV14 to TRBJ2-3, with D perhaps assigned TRBD1 or TRBD2 (5 bases each). V was trimmed by 5 bases and J by 4 bases, leaving 16 bases between them. Germline values: CDR1 SGHDN, CDR2 FVKESK. The length of the CDR3 is 15 residues. The CDR3 DNA is TGTGCCAGCAGCTTTTGGGGGAGAGGCCCAGATACGCAGTATTTT. This sequence encodes CASSFWGRGPDTQYF.

The sample holds a few counts of this clonotype. The V call is TRBV19, the J call TRBJ1-6; 7 bases are a match to TRBD1. CDR3 size: 15 residues. Germline CDR1 and CDR2: LNHDA and SQIVND (reference sequence). With 4 bases clipped from V and 6 bases from J, the junction kept 6 bases outside the gene matches. CDR3 protein: CASSTTGTANSPLHF. CDR3 in DNA: TGTGCCAGTAGTACGACCGGGACAGCTAATTCACCCCTCCACTTT.

There are a few counts of this clonotype. This sequence joins TRBV28 and TRBJ2-1; 16 nucleotides match TRBD2. The germline gives CDR1 MDHEN, CDR2 SYDVKM. CDR3 size: 21 residues. V lost 7 bases and J lost 0; bases outside the gene matches: 15. CDR3 loop: CASISLDPGLAGGSSYNEQFF. The CDR3 DNA is TGTGCCAGCATTTCCCTCGATCCGGGACTAGCGGGAGGGAGCTCCTACAATGAGCAGTTCTTC.

This clonotype was seen a handful of times. The rearrangement joins TRBV6-2 or TRBV6-3 to TRBJ2-7; D unclear. V shed 6 bases and J shed 1 base, with 10 bases lying between them. The CDR3 runs to 13 residues. Per the germline V gene, CDR1 is MNHEY and CDR2 is SVGEGT. CDR3 DNA: TGTGCCAGCAGCCAACTTTTGTCCTACGAGCAGTACTTC. It specifies CASSQLLSYEQYF.